Listed below are T cell receptor beta chains from one sample, sequenced in a study of CXCR3-negative and CXCR3-positive naive CD8 T cells. From its re-call of the 5' RACE reads, TCRdb lists each CDR3 protein once, without DNA. Seen in this sample are approximately 120,000 distinct CDR3 sequences; the ten most common clones hold about 0.35%. The sequenced sample was naive CXCR3+ CD8+ T cells from blood. All receptors come from a human donor in good health. Some clones in this sample may be carry-over from other donors' samples. CDR3s include the opening cysteine and the closing phenylalanine or tryptophan.

TRBV7-6	TRBJ1-4	CASSPPANEKLFF
TRBV19	TRBJ1-2	CASSIGFGQGYGYTF
TRBV15	TRBJ2-1	CATSAGTERNNEQFF
TRBV6-2/TRBV6-3	TRBJ2-1	CASSPTSDSSYNEQFF
TRBV9	TRBJ1-2	CASSVGSGSYGYTF
TRBV2	TRBJ2-3	CATSRQGRREKDTQYF
TRBV11-3	TRBJ2-5	CASSLHLARETQYF
TRBV28	TRBJ2-7	CASSIQGVPYEQYF
TRBV20-1	TRBJ2-1	CSARDKGFVNEQFF
TRBV29-1	TRBJ2-3	CSVDSGVFTDTQYF
TRBV29-1	TRBJ2-7	CSVEASSYEQYF
TRBV5-5	TRBJ2-7	CASSFVHEQYF
TRBV5-4	TRBJ2-3	CASIERGILEGTDTQYF
TRBV7-9	TRBJ2-2	CAGAVDYVNTGELFF
TRBV7-9	TRBJ2-7	CASSLGEVADDTYEQYF
TRBV5-6	TRBJ1-2	CASSLGDRDGYTF
TRBV5-1	TRBJ2-1	CASSSLNLAGVHNEQFF
TRBV15	TRBJ2-3	CATSRKRDLDTQYF
TRBV27	TRBJ2-7	CASSLSYRTVYEQYF
TRBV24-1	TRBJ1-5	CATSDYSTGAFNQPQHF
TRBV28	TRBJ2-1	CASSLSGAQFF
TRBV27	TRBJ2-7	CASSNQAAGTYEQYF
TRBV7-8	TRBJ2-2	CASSQTGIGGELFF
TRBV9	TRBJ2-1	CASGWTSGGNNEQFF
TRBV18	TRBJ2-7	CASSPAFRVSYEQYF